Listed here is a single TCR beta chain. J was trimmed by 0 bases and V by 5 bases; bases with no gene match: 4. Germline CDR1 and CDR2: SNHLY and FYNNEI. The CDR3 has 15 amino acids. The data are from a study of blood T cells in healthy people across ages. Alongside a J-beta primer mix, a sample-barcoded 5' primer served in a second PCR lasting roughly 6 to 11 cycles. From the 5' RACE reads, TCRdb called clonotypes with MiXCR, one entry per CDR3 protein. The sample consists of some 940,000 distinct CDR3 sequences, roughly 29% of them appearing once. The same data also went into a second study, on T cells of mothers and their children.

The TCR sequence derives from a woman aged 40 to 50 in good health. Sample: blood. The rearrangement joins TRBV2 to TRBJ1-5; 7 nucleotides match TRBD1. CDR3 nucleotide sequence: TGTGCCAGCAGTAGGGACAGCCTTAGCAATCAGCCCCAGCATTTT. It is translated as CASSRDSLSNQPQHF.